This is a list of T cell receptor beta chains from one sample in a study of T cells in lung cancer brain metastases. Profiling relied on immunoSEQ multiplex PCR, and the TCRdb table lists in-frame clones only, not all of them. The sample carries about 2,000 clones, approximately 92% recorded once. Sequencing was carried out using tumor tissue from the primary lung tumor. The receptors stem from a woman aged 25 to 39 with non-small cell lung cancer. The CDR3 runs from the conserved cysteine through the conserved F or W. Each record gives: D gene, clone size, V gene, J gene, CDR3 protein, CDR3 DNA. A D gene is named only where the DNA matches it firmly. The listing skips clone size in some rows; elsewhere it reads once, few, many or a size class.

D: TRBD1; size: .; V: TRBV5-4; J: TRBJ2-1; CDR3: CASSIPGGRAKNEQFF; DNA: TGTGCCAGCAGCATCCCAGGGGGCAGAGCCAAGAATGAGCAGTTCTTC
D: .; size: .; V: TRBV9; J: TRBJ2-1; CDR3: CASSPRPILEQFF; DNA: TGTGCCAGCAGCCCACGGCCCATTCTCGAGCAGTTCTTC
D: .; size: .; V: TRBV4-2; J: TRBJ2-3; CDR3: CASSRDDEHTQYF; DNA: TGTGCCAGCAGCCGCGACGACGAGCATACGCAGTATTTT
D: TRBD2; size: once; V: TRBV4-1; J: TRBJ2-5; CDR3: CTSSLGLGQETQYF; DNA: TGCACCAGCAGCCTCGGACTAGGCCAAGAGACCCAGTACTTC
D: .; size: .; V: TRBV5-1; J: TRBJ1-1; CDR3: CASSTSGQSNTEAFF; DNA: TGCGCCAGCAGCACTTCAGGACAGTCTAACACTGAAGCTTTCTTT
D: .; size: once; V: TRBV6-1; J: TRBJ1-5; CDR3: CASSESRNQPQHF; DNA: TGTGCCAGCAGTGAAAGTAGGAATCAGCCCCAGCATTTT
D: TRBD2; size: .; V: TRBV13; J: TRBJ2-1; CDR3: CASSWGTSGSNEQFF; DNA: TGTGCCAGCAGCTGGGGGACTAGCGGAAGCAATGAGCAGTTCTTC
D: .; size: .; V: TRBV14; J: TRBJ2-1; CDR3: CASSFWGTPREQFF; DNA: TGTGCCAGCAGTTTCTGGGGGACCCCCAGGGAGCAGTTCTTC
D: .; size: few; V: TRBV19; J: TRBJ2-5; CDR3: CASRKGTEKETQYF; DNA: TGTGCCAGTAGGAAGGGGACCGAGAAAGAGACCCAGTACTTC
D: TRBD2; size: .; V: TRBV7-9; J: TRBJ2-6; CDR3: CASSDSLAGDSGANVLTF; DNA: TGTGCCAGCAGCGATTCACTAGCGGGAGACTCTGGGGCCAACGTCCTGACTTTC
D: .; size: .; V: TRBV7-9; J: TRBJ2-7; CDR3: CASTTTMGSSYEQYF; DNA: TGTGCCAGCACCACCACGATGGGGAGCTCCTACGAGCAGTACTTC
D: TRBD1; size: .; V: TRBV12-5; J: TRBJ2-1; CDR3: CASGGQYSYNEQFF; DNA: TGTGCTAGTGGGGGACAGTACTCCTACAATGAGCAGTTCTTC
D: .; size: once; V: TRBV27; J: TRBJ1-5; CDR3: CASSLQGNDQPQHF; DNA: TGTGCCAGCAGTTTACAGGGGAATGATCAGCCCCAGCATTTT
D: .; size: .; V: TRBV18; J: TRBJ1-1; CDR3: CASSTGANTEAFF; DNA: TGTGCCAGCTCTACAGGCGCGAACACTGAAGCTTTCTTT
D: .; size: .; V: TRBV11-3; J: TRBJ2-1; CDR3: CASSSQGGINNEQFF; DNA: TGTGCCAGCAGCTCCCAGGGCGGGATAAACAATGAGCAGTTCTTC